A selection of T cell receptor beta chains follows, all from one sample in a study of beta chain features in type 1 diabetes. TCRdb's copy holds only in-frame clones and misses some; the assay was immunoSEQ multiplex PCR. The sample shows 330,000 or so clones, 10% to 15% of them seen only once. The specimen sequenced was naive CD4+ T cells from blood. These receptor sequences come from a woman between 18 and 29 years old with type 1 diabetes. Each CDR3 is given with its conserved first and last residue.

TRBV9 16 CASSVDGTPVPYEQYF
TRBV29-1 14 CSVGGLPSTDTQYF
TRBV29-1 15 CSATPEGKANYGYTF
TRBV29-1 17 CSVVESGGFSGANVLTF
TRBV7-9 15 CASSLALSRQETQYF
TRBV18 12 CASSPPADTQYF
TRBV29-1 12 CSVEDQKNEQFF
TRBV21-1 12 CASSTQGSEQYF
TRBV5-6 15 CASSGPGTGWNEQFF
TRBV9 14 CASSGDLGTDTQYF
TRBV7-3 14 CASSPGSSYNEQFF
TRBV18 14 CASRSPEANYGYTF
TRBV2 13 CASSESEYQPQHF
TRBV29-1 13 CSVRQGAGYEQYF
TRBV5-1 13 CASTLDSPYEQYF
TRBV23-1 13 CASSQGTGSSYTF
TRBV11-2 12 CASSPNREEQFF
TRBV5-4 12 CASSEPEGTQYF
TRBV30 12 CAWSAGGPEAFF
TRBV5-4 15 CASSSTPGTGVGYTF